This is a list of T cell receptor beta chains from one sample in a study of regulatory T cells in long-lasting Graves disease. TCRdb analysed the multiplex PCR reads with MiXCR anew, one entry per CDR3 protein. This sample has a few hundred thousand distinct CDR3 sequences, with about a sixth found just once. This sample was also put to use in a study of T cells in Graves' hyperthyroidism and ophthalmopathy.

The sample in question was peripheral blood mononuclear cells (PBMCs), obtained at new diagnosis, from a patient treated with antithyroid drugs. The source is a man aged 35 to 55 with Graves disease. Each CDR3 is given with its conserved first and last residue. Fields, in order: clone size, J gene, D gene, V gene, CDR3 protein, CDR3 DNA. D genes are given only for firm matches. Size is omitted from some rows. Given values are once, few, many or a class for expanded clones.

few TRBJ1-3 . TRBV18 CASSVSGTHSGNTIYF TGTGCCAGCTCAGTCTCCGGGACTCACTCTGGAAACACCATATATTTT
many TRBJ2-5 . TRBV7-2 CASSLAAAVETQYF TGTGCCAGCAGCTTAGCAGCAGCTGTAGAGACCCAGTACTTC
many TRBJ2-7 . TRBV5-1 CASSLANNYEQYF TGCGCCAGCAGCTTGGCCAACAACTACGAGCAGTACTTC
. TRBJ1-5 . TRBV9 CASSVAGYMDNQPQHF TGTGCCAGCAGCGTAGCTGGCTACATGGATAATCAGCCCCAGCATTTT
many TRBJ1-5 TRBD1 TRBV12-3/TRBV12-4 CASSYRGRQPQHF TGTGCCAGCAGCTACAGGGGTCGTCAGCCCCAGCATTTT
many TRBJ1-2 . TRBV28 CASSGRGFGYTF TGTGCCAGCAGTGGGAGAGGCTTTGGCTACACCTTC
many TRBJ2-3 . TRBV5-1 CASSLAGTTDTQYF TGCGCCAGCAGCTTGGCGGGGACAACAGATACGCAGTATTTT
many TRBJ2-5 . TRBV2 CASSERWETQYF TGTGCCAGCAGTGAAAGGTGGGAGACCCAGTACTTC
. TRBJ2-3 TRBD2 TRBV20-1 CSARWASGGTDTQYF TGCAGTGCTAGATGGGCTAGCGGGGGCACAGATACGCAGTATTTT
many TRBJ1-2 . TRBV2 CASSDIPRAGYTF TGTGCCAGCAGTGACATCCCAAGGGCGGGCTACACCTTC
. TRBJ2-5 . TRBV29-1 CSPFAGETQYF TGCAGCCCCTTCGCCGGGGAGACCCAGTACTTC
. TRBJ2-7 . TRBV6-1 CASTVGNYEQYF TGTGCCAGTACAGTGGGGAATTACGAGCAGTACTTC
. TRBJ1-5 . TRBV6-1 CASSRLGSNQPQHF TGTGCCAGCAGCAGGCTTGGGAGCAATCAGCCCCAGCATTTT
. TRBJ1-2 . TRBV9 CASSVDGSYGYTF TGTGCCAGCAGCGTAGACGGCTCCTATGGCTACACCTTC
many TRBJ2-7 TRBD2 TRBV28 CASSGTNSYEQYF TGTGCCAGTTCCGGGACTAACTCCTACGAGCAGTACTTC
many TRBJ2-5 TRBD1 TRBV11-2 CASSKRWTGGLGETQYF TGTGCCAGCAGTAAACGCTGGACAGGGGGCTTGGGAGAGACCCAGTACTTC
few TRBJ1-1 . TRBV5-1 CASSWTENTEAFF TGCGCCAGCAGCTGGACAGAAAACACTGAAGCTTTCTTT
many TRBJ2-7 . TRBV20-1 CSASDRNWAYEQYF TGCAGTGCTTCTGACAGGAACTGGGCCTACGAGCAGTACTTC
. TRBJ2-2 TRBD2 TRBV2 CAGAGGPNTGEPFF TGTGCCGGCGCGGGGGGACCGAACACCGGGGAGCCGTTTTTT
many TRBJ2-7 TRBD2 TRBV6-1 CASRGLAGSDEQYF TGTGCCAGCAGAGGACTAGCGGGGTCCGACGAGCAGTACTTC
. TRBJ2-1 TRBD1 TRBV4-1 CASSRGKGARYNEQFF TGCGCCAGCAGCCGAGGGAAGGGGGCTCGCTACAATGAGCAGTTCTTC
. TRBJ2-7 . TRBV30 CAWRPAGTRRGEQYF TGTGCCTGGAGACCGGCAGGGACGAGGAGGGGGGAGCAGTACTTC
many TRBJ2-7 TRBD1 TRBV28 CASSPDRGLYEQYF TGTGCCAGCAGTCCAGACAGGGGTCTCTACGAGCAGTACTTC
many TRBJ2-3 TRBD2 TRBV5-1 CASSGLVSAADTQYF TGCGCCAGCAGCGGACTAGTTTCAGCGGCAGATACGCAGTATTTT
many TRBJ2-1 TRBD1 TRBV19 CASSLGTAIYNEQFF TGTGCCAGTAGTCTCGGGACAGCAATCTACAATGAGCAGTTCTTC
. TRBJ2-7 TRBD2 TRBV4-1 CASSPFGGEQYF TGCGCCAGCAGCCCCTTCGGGGGGGAGCAGTACTTC
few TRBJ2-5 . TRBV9 CASSVVGARGETQYF TGTGCCAGCAGCGTAGTGGGGGCGAGGGGAGAGACCCAGTACTTC